This TCR beta chain was observed in a study of CD8+ T cells in alopecia areata. Specified treatment: oral pan-JAK inhibitor, 5-10 mg twice daily. The length of the CDR3 is 16 residues. Germline CDR1 is SGHAT and CDR2 is FQNNGV. J was trimmed by 4 bases and V by 4 bases; bases with no gene match: 7. cDNA serving as the sequencing template came from extracted, reverse transcribed RNA. Sequencing was performed with immunoSEQ multiplex PCR; in TCRdb, only in-frame clones are kept and a portion is missing. There are roughly 190,000 clones in the sample; roughly 60% occur only once, and just over 1% lies in the top ten. As regards this clone: Its cognate antigen is unknown.

Overall study findings and caveats: With tofacitinib ongoing, many expanded lesional clones persisted in both scalp and blood.

The V and J genes are TRBV11-2 and TRBJ2-5, with 12 bases identical to TRBD1. The source was CD4+ T cells sorted from blood, collected at week 24, from a patient treated with tofacitinib. This receptor was obtained from a human donor with alopecia areata. CDR3 residues: CASSSSGTGGRETQYF. Written as DNA, the CDR3 is TGTGCCAGCAGCTCGAGTGGGACAGGGGGCAGAGAGACCCAGTACTTC.